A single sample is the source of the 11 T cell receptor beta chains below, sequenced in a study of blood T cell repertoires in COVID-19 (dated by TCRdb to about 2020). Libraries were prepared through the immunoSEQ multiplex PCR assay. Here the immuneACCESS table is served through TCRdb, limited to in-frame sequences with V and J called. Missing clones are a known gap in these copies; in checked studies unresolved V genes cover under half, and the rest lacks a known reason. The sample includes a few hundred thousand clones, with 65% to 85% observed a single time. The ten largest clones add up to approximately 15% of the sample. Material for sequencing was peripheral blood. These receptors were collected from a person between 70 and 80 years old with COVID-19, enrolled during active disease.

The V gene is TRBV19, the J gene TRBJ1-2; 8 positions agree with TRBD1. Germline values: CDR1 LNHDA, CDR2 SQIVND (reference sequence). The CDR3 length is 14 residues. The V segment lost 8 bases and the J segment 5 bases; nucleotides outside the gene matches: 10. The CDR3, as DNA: TGTGCCAGTGGCATAGACAGGGGCCGATATGGCTACACCTTC. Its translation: CASGIDRGRYGYTF.

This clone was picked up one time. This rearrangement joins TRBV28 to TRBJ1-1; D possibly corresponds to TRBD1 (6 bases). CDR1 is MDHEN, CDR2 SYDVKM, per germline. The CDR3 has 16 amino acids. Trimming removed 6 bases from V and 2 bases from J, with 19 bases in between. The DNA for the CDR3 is TGTGCCAGCAGAACAAGGGGGAAACCCTATAACACTGAAGCTTTCTTT. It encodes CASRTRGKPYNTEAFF. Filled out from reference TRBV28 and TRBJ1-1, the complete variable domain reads DVKVTQSSRYLVKRTGEKVFLECVQDMDHENMFWYRQDPGLGLRLIYFSYDVKMKEKGDIPEGYSVSREKKERFSLILESASTNQTSMYLCASRTRGKPYNTEAFFGQGTRLTVV.

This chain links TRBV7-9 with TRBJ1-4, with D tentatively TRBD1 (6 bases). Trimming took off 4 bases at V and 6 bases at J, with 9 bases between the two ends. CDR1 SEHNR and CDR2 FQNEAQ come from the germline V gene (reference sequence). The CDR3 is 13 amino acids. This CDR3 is CASSSTGYEKLFF. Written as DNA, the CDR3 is TGTGCCAGCAGCTCGACAGGTTATGAAAAACTGTTTTTT.

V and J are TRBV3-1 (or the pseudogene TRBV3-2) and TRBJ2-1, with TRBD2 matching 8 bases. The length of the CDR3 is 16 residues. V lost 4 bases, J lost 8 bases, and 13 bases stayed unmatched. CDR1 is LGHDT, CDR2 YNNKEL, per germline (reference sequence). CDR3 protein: CASSLASGGGFYEQFF. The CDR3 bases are TGTGCCAGCAGCCTCGCCTCGGGCGGGGGGTTCTATGAGCAGTTCTTC.

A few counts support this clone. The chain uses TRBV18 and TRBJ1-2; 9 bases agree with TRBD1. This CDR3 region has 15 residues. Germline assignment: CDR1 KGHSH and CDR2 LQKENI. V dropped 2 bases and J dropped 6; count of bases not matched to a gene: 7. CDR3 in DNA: TGTGCCAGCTCACCATCTTCCGGGACAGGGCATGGCTACACCTTC. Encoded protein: CASSPSSGTGHGYTF.

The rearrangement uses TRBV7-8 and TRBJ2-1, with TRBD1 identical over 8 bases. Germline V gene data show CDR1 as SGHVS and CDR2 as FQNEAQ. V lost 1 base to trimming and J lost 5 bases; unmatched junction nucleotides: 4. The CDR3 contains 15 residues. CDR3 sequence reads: CASSLGQGAHNEQFF. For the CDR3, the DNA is TGTGCCAGCAGCTTAGGTCAGGGGGCCCACAATGAGCAGTTCTTC. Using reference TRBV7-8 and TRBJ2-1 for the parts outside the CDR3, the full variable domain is GAGVSQSPRYKVAKRGQDVALRCDPISGHVSLFWYQQALGQGPEFLTYFQNEAQLDKSGLPSDRFFAERPEGSVSTLKIQRTQQEDSAVYLCASSLGQGAHNEQFFGPGTRLTVL.

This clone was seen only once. The CDR3 sequence is CASSPDLGSAGEQYF. CDR3 in DNA: TGTGCCAGCAGCCCAGACCTCGGGAGTGCGGGCGAGCAGTACTTC. This chain joins TRBV7-2 and TRBJ2-7; D might be TRBD2 (6 bases). Deletions cut 5 bases from V and 6 bases from J, with 20 bases between. Germline V lookup: CDR1 SGHTA, CDR2 FQGNSA. The CDR3 sequence is 15 residues long. Full variable domain (remainder filled in from reference TRBV7-2 and TRBJ2-7): GAGVSQSPSNKVTEKGKDVELRCDPISGHTALYWYRQSLGQGLEFLIYFQGNSAPDKSGLPSDRFSAERTGGSVSTLTIQRTQQEDSAVYLCASSPDLGSAGEQYFGPGTRLTVT.

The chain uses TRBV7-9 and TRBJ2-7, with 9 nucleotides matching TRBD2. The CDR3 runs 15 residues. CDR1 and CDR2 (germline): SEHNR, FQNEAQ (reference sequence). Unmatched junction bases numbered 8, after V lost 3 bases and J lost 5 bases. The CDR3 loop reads CASSFSASGNNEQYF. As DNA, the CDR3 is TGTGCCAGCAGCTTTTCGGCTAGCGGGAACAACGAGCAGTACTTC.

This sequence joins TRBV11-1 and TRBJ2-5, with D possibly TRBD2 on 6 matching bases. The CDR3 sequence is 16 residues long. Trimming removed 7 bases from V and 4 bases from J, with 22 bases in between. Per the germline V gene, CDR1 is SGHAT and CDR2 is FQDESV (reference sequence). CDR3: CASTQPDGRRAETQYF. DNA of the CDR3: TGTGCCAGCACCCAACCTGACGGGAGAAGGGCAGAGACCCAGTACTTC.

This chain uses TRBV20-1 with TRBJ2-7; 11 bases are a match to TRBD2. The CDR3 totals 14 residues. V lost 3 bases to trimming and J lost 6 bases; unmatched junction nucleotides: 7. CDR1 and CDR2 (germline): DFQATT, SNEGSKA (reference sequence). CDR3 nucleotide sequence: TGCAGTGCTAGTGGCCTAGCGGGAGGTGGCGAGCAGTACTTC. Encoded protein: CSASGLAGGGEQYF.

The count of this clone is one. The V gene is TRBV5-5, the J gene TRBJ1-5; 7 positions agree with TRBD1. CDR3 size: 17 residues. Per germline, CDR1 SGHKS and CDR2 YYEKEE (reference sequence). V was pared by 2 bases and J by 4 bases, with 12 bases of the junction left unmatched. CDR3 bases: TGTGCCAGCAGCTTTTTCAGTCAGGGGGTCGGGAATCAGCCCCAGCATTTT. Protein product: CASSFFSQGVGNQPQHF.